Below, 24 T cell receptor beta chains from the same sample are listed, as sequenced in a study of OX40 agonist ivuxolimab in advanced cancers. Sequencing used immunoSEQ multiplex PCR; TCRdb keeps in-frame clones, though not all of them. The table records some 77,000 clones, 86% of them present only once. The material sequenced was CD4+ or CD8+ T cells sorted from blood, taken in a trial of the OX40 agonist ivuxolimab. Receptors were obtained from an adult with an advanced solid tumor such as melanoma, head and neck, liver or kidney cancer.

The chain is built from TRBV7-8 and TRBJ2-7; TRBD2 matches at 7 bases. This CDR3 contains 15 residues. Germline CDR1 and CDR2: SGHVS and FQNEAQ. V was pared by 1 base and J by 5 bases, with 8 bases of the junction left unmatched. This CDR3 reads CASSLGGTSVHEQYF. For the CDR3, the DNA is TGTGCCAGCAGCTTAGGGGGAACTAGCGTGCACGAGCAGTACTTC. Variable domain in full (rest from reference TRBV7-8 and TRBJ2-7): GAGVSQSPRYKVAKRGQDVALRCDPISGHVSLFWYQQALGQGPEFLTYFQNEAQLDKSGLPSDRFFAERPEGSVSTLKIQRTQQEDSAVYLCASSLGGTSVHEQYFGPGTRLTVT.

The gene calls are TRBV18 and TRBJ1-5, with D unresolved. The length of the CDR3 is 12 residues. CDR1 KGHSH and CDR2 LQKENI come from the germline V gene. V lost 6 bases, J lost 5 bases, and 8 bases lay in between. CDR3 amino acids: CASSSGDQPQHF. CDR3 bases: TGTGCCAGCTCCTCGGGTGATCAGCCCCAGCATTTT.

The chain couples TRBV18 to TRBJ1-1; 8 bases map to TRBD1. V trimming: 8 bases; J trimming: 8 bases; junction bases outside the gene matches: 4. From germline, CDR1 is KGHSH and CDR2 LQKENI. The CDR3 contains 11 residues. CDR3 residues: CASADREEAFF. Written as DNA, the CDR3 is TGTGCCAGCGCGGACAGGGAGGAAGCTTTCTTT. Full variable domain (rest looked up from reference TRBV18 and TRBJ1-1): NAGVMQNPRHLVRRRGQEARLRCSPMKGHSHVYWYRQLPEEGLKFMVYLQKENIIDESGMPKERFSAEFPKEGPSILRIQQVVRGDSAAYFCASADREEAFFGQGTRLTVV.

V is TRBV2 and J is TRBJ2-7; D uncertain. The CDR3 sequence is 16 residues long. V lost 1 base, J lost 0 bases, and 13 bases lay in between. Germline CDR1 is SNHLY and CDR2 is FYNNEI. CDR3 DNA: TGTGCCAGCAGTGAAGGTAAGCTATTGAGCTCCTACGAGCAGTACTTC. It yields the protein CASSEGKLLSSYEQYF.

The V call is TRBV7-8, the J call TRBJ2-3; 7 bases match TRBD2. CDR3 length: 15 amino acids. The germline V gene has CDR1 SGHVS and CDR2 FQNEAQ. J was trimmed by 2 bases and V by 7 bases; bases with no gene match: 9. The CDR3 region is CASTLREGTTDTQYF. As DNA, the CDR3 is TGTGCCAGCACTTTGAGGGAGGGCACCACAGATACGCAGTATTTT. The full variable domain, rest sourced from reference TRBV7-8 and TRBJ2-3, is GAGVSQSPRYKVAKRGQDVALRCDPISGHVSLFWYQQALGQGPEFLTYFQNEAQLDKSGLPSDRFFAERPEGSVSTLKIQRTQQEDSAVYLCASTLREGTTDTQYFGPGTRLTVL.

This clone appeared a few times. The V gene is TRBV19, the J gene TRBJ2-3; no definite D call. CDR3 length: 11 residues. V was trimmed by 4 bases and J by 5 bases, leaving 4 bases between them. The germline CDR1 and CDR2 sequences are LNHDA and SQIVND (reference sequence). The CDR3 DNA sequence: TGTGCCAGTAGTAGGAAAGATACGCAGTATTTT. Protein sequence: CASSRKDTQYF.

In its sample, this clone was seen once. The CDR3 sequence is CASTGLAGGFADTQYF. In nucleotides, the CDR3 is TGCGCCAGCACCGGACTGGCGGGAGGGTTTGCAGATACGCAGTATTTT. The chain combines TRBV4-1 with TRBJ2-3; 9 nucleotides align to TRBD2. The germline V gene encodes CDR1 MGHRA and CDR2 YSYEKL. V shed 7 bases and J 4 bases; nucleotides not matched to a gene: 12. The CDR3 spans 16 residues.

The J gene is TRBJ2-1, the V gene TRBV7-2; either TRBD1 or TRBD2 may fit D (5 bases each). There are 15 residues in the CDR3. With 4 bases removed from V and 1 base from J, the gap between germline ends came to 11 bases. Per the germline V gene, CDR1 is SGHTA and CDR2 is FQGNSA. CDR3 residues: CASSWDARSYNEQFF. Here the CDR3 DNA reads TGTGCCAGCAGCTGGGACGCGCGGTCCTACAATGAGCAGTTCTTC.

The chain uses TRBV18 and TRBJ2-7, with D hard to call. Germline V gene sequence: CDR1 KGHSH, CDR2 LQKENI. The CDR3 spans 13 residues. Trimming took 6 bases from V and 1 from J, leaving 10 bases between them. This chain's CDR3 is CASSPAGSYEQYF. CDR3 nucleotides: TGTGCCAGCTCGCCAGCAGGTTCCTACGAGCAGTACTTC.

This chain links TRBV19 with TRBJ1-2; D is perhaps TRBD1 (6 bases). CDR1 is LNHDA and CDR2 is SQIVND in the germline V gene (reference sequence). Trimming stripped 6 bases from V and 4 bases from J, with 21 bases between. The CDR3 runs to 16 residues. The CDR3 coding sequence is TGTGCCAGTAGCGAATATGGGACACTCCAGAGCTATGGCTACACCTTC. Translating it yields CASSEYGTLQSYGYTF.

This clone was seen more than once but under ten times. The rearrangement uses TRBV4-2 and TRBJ1-1, with 9 bases aligning to TRBD1. The length of the CDR3 is 15 residues. CDR1 and CDR2 from the germline V gene are LGHNA and YNFKEQ. With V trimmed by 0 bases and J by 4 bases, 3 bases remained unmatched. CDR3 nucleotides: TGTGCCAGCAGCCAAGATGGGGACAGGGCCACTGAAGCTTTCTTT. Its translation: CASSQDGDRATEAFF.

The chain employs TRBV6-5 and TRBJ2-4; 7 positions match TRBD1. The CDR3 is made up of 16 amino acids. Germline assignment: CDR1 MNHEY and CDR2 SVGAGI. Trimming took 4 bases from V and 2 from J; bases not matched to a gene: 8. Here the CDR3 reads CASSLRQGATKNIQYF. The CDR3 bases are TGTGCCAGCAGTTTACGACAGGGAGCTACCAAAAACATTCAGTACTTC.

Only one count was recorded for this clone. J is TRBJ2-3 and V is TRBV5-1, with D possibly TRBD1 on 5 matching bases. The CDR3 is made up of 15 amino acids. Trimming took 1 base from V and 3 from J, leaving 12 bases between them. Per germline, CDR1 SGHRS and CDR2 YFSETQ. The DNA of the CDR3 is TGCGCCAGCAGCTTGTTAGGGGATAGAACAGATACGCAGTATTTT. This gives the protein CASSLLGDRTDTQYF.

The CDR3 bases are TGTGCCAGCAGCTTTTCGACAGTCTATAATGAAAAACTGTTTTTT. Translation gives CASSFSTVYNEKLFF. The chain uses TRBV7-4 and TRBJ1-4; D is perhaps TRBD1 (5 bases). The germline V gene has CDR1 SGHVT and CDR2 SQSDAQ. V lost 3 bases and J lost 4, with 12 bases in between. CDR3 size: 15 residues.

The rearrangement links TRBV19 to TRBJ2-5; 11 bases map to TRBD1. Germline CDR1 reads LNHDA; CDR2 reads SQIVND (reference sequence). This CDR3 region has 14 residues. V gave up 3 bases and J gave up 5 bases; unmatched junction bases: 2. CDR3: CASSIGQGAETQYF. Written as DNA, the CDR3 is TGTGCCAGTAGTATCGGACAGGGGGCCGAGACCCAGTACTTC.

The chain joins TRBV28 to TRBJ2-5; 16 positions agree with TRBD2. Matching the DNA end better, TRBJ2-7 makes the J call doubtful. Germline CDR1 is MDHEN and CDR2 is SYDVKM. The CDR3 sequence is 17 residues long. CDR3 DNA sequence: TGTGCCAGCTCAGAACCGGGACTAGCGGGAGGGTCCTACGAGCAGTACTTC. Translation: CASSEPGLAGGSYEQYF.

The chain uses TRBV28 and TRBJ1-1; D is undetermined. The V gene lost 3 bases and the J gene lost 1 base, with 9 bases spanning the gap. In germline, CDR1 is MDHEN, CDR2 SYDVKM. The CDR3 runs to 14 residues. The CDR3: CASSLGGANTEAFF. The CDR3 DNA reads TGTGCCAGCAGTTTGGGCGGTGCGAACACTGAAGCTTTCTTT. The full variable domain, its missing parts supplied by reference TRBV28 and TRBJ1-1, is DVKVTQSSRYLVKRTGEKVFLECVQDMDHENMFWYRQDPGLGLRLIYFSYDVKMKEKGDIPEGYSVSREKKERFSLILESASTNQTSMYLCASSLGGANTEAFFGQGTRLTVV.

The chain links TRBV14 to TRBJ2-1; tentatively, D is TRBD2 (5 bases). Per the germline V gene, CDR1 is SGHDN and CDR2 is FVKESK. Trimming removed 3 bases from V and 9 bases from J, with 21 bases in between. The CDR3 is 16 residues long. The CDR3 sequence is CASSHSVRTRPREQFF. CDR3 in DNA: TGTGCCAGCAGCCATTCGGTACGAACTAGGCCTCGTGAGCAGTTCTTC. Drawing the rest from reference TRBV14 and TRBJ2-1, the complete variable domain is EAGVTQFPSHSVIEKGQTVTLRCDPISGHDNLYWYRRVMGKEIKFLLHFVKESKQDESGMPNNRFLAERTGGTYSTLKVQPAELEDSGVYFCASSHSVRTRPREQFFGPGTRLTVL.

V is TRBV18 and J is TRBJ1-1; possibly TRBD1 for D (5 bases). V was trimmed by 3 bases and J by 3 bases, leaving 14 bases between them. The CDR3 contains 15 residues. CDR1 KGHSH and CDR2 LQKENI come from the germline V gene. The CDR3 region is CASSPTLRGDTEAFF. CDR3 bases: TGTGCCAGCTCACCGACTTTGAGAGGGGACACTGAAGCTTTCTTT.

The chain couples TRBV7-3 to TRBJ2-2; 9 nucleotides match TRBD2. Losses at the gene ends were 5 bases for V and 1 base for J; bases not matched to a gene: 2. CDR1 and CDR2 from the germline V gene are SGHTA and FQGTGA. CDR3 length: 15 amino acids. The CDR3 here is CASSKTSGNTGELFF. As DNA, the CDR3 is TGTGCCAGCAGCAAGACTAGCGGGAACACCGGGGAGCTGTTTTTT.

The V and J genes are TRBV27 and TRBJ1-6, with a possible D match to TRBD1 (6 bases). V gave up 4 bases and J gave up 9 bases, with 16 bases separating them. Germline assignment: CDR1 MNHEY and CDR2 SMNVEV (reference sequence). The CDR3 runs to 15 residues. CDR3 amino acids: CASSSDSQRGSPLHF. CDR3 in DNA: TGTGCCAGCAGTTCGGACAGCCAGAGGGGTTCACCCCTCCACTTT.

The chain uses TRBV10-3 and TRBJ2-2; TRBD2 matches at 10 bases. The CDR3 runs to 19 residues. The germline CDR1 and CDR2 sequences are ENHRY and SYGVKD. The trim removed 1 base at V and 2 bases at J, leaving 10 bases unmatched. CDR3 loop: CAISEFRTSGAINTGELFF. The CDR3, as DNA: TGTGCCATCAGTGAGTTCCGGACTAGCGGAGCCATTAACACCGGGGAGCTGTTTTTT.

V and J are TRBV5-1 and TRBJ2-5; 11 nucleotides match TRBD1. Germline CDR1 reads SGHRS; CDR2 reads YFSETQ. J was trimmed by 5 bases and V by 3 bases; bases with no gene match: 6. The CDR3 has 15 residues. The CDR3 region has the DNA TGCGCCAGCAGCTCAGGACAGGGGGCTGTGGAGACCCAGTACTTC. Residues: CASSSGQGAVETQYF.

The J gene is TRBJ2-7, the V gene TRBV5-1; D may be TRBD1 (6 bases). Per the germline V gene, CDR1 is SGHRS and CDR2 is YFSETQ. V was cut by 0 bases and J by 1 base, with 8 bases left in between. CDR3 size: 14 residues. The CDR3 coding sequence is TGCGCCAGCAGCTTGGGACAGGCGTCCTACGAGCAGTACTTC. Translated: CASSLGQASYEQYF.